This record concerns one T cell receptor (beta chain) sequence. These data originate in a study of T-cell memory formation after mild COVID-19. Trimming removed 5 bases at V and 6 bases at J, with 20 bases between. CDR1 is MDHEN, CDR2 SYDVKM, per germline. CDR3 length: 16 residues. TCRdb reprocessed the 5' RACE reads with MiXCR, giving one entry per CDR3 protein. There are hundreds of thousands of distinct CDR3 sequences in the sample; 15% to 20% occur only once, and approximately 25% lies in the top ten. The source is a man younger than 30 who had mild COVID-19 (a few samples of this study predate the infection). Cell type and time point are not known. Sequenced: PBMCs or a T cell subset sorted from them (not recorded which). The V and J genes are TRBV28 and TRBJ2-1; weak D call: TRBD1 (5 bases). The CDR3 region has the DNA TGTGCCAGCAGTGGGGCGCTGGGCCGTGGTCGCAATGAGCAGTTCTTC. It translates to CASSGALGRGRNEQFF.